This TCR beta chain comes out of a study of T-cell memory formation after mild COVID-19. General study results and limits: The study found balanced CD4/CD8 in clones contracting day 15 to 85 and a CD4+ lean in later expanders. Memory cells collected pre-infection included some clones that later responded, suggesting cross-reactive memory joined. CD4+ contracting clones lay mainly in CM and EM, CD8+ ones in EMRA.

This clonotype appeared a few times. What it binds is unknown. Deletions cut 1 base from V and 4 bases from J, with 13 bases between. The CDR3 runs to 15 residues. Germline V gene lookup returns CDR1 MGHRA and CDR2 YSYEKL. TCRdb itself ran the 5' RACE reads through MiXCR, one entry per CDR3 protein. The table lists 470,000 or so distinct CDR3 sequences, around 20% of them singletons. V usage is TRBV4-1 and J usage is TRBJ1-1; D is undetermined. Sequenced material: PBMCs or a T cell subset sorted from them (not recorded which). The sequence was collected from an adult woman who had mild COVID-19 (a few samples of this study predate the infection). Cell type and time point are not known. The CDR3 protein is CASSQVASMGTEAFF. In nucleotides, the CDR3 is TGCGCCAGCAGCCAAGTGGCGTCCATGGGCACTGAAGCTTTCTTT.